These 8 T cell receptor beta chains came from one sample sequenced in a study of blood T cell repertoires in COVID-19. This table comes from immunoSEQ multiplex PCR, and its TCRdb copy is limited to in-frame clones, with some not included. The data show 200,000 to 300,000 clones, 84% seen once. Sequencing was carried out using peripheral blood. Receptor source: a man aged 60 to 75 with acute or convalescent COVID-19.

As regards this clone: Other DNA sequences within the sample encode an identical CDR3. The genes are TRBV6-5 and TRBJ2-7; D gene ambiguous. This CDR3 contains 14 residues. The germline CDR1 and CDR2 sequences are MNHEY and SVGAGI. Trimming removed 3 bases from V and 2 bases from J, with 11 bases in between. The CDR3 spells CASSYAPSAYEQYF. In DNA, the CDR3 is TGTGCCAGCAGTTATGCCCCCTCAGCCTACGAGCAGTACTTC.

The CDR3 reads CASSRHVNTEAFF. The CDR3 DNA follows: TGTGCCAGCAGTCGACACGTGAACACTGAAGCTTTCTTT. The chain is built from TRBV12-3 or TRBV12-4 and TRBJ1-1; D is undetermined. CDR3 length: 13 residues. The V gene lost 5 bases and the J gene lost 0 bases, with 7 bases spanning the gap.

V gene TRBV28 combines with J gene TRBJ2-7, with 9 bases aligning to TRBD1. The CDR3 contains 14 residues. V dropped 9 bases and J dropped 2; count of bases not matched to a gene: 8. CDR1 is MDHEN, CDR2 SYDVKM, per germline. The CDR3 protein is CASWGQGSAYEQYF. As DNA, the CDR3 is TGTGCCAGTTGGGGACAGGGAAGCGCCTACGAGCAGTACTTC.

This rearrangement joins TRBV5-1 to TRBJ2-5; TRBD1 aligns across 8 bases. Unmatched junction bases numbered 15, after V lost 1 base and J lost 1 base. The V gene's germline CDR1 is SGHRS and CDR2 YFSETQ. The CDR3 extends over 19 amino acids. CDR3 sequence: CASSLRAGRQGASQETQYF. CDR3 nucleotides: TGCGCCAGCAGCTTGCGGGCCGGGCGCCAGGGGGCGTCCCAAGAGACCCAGTACTTC. The full variable domain, with the rest looked up from reference TRBV5-1 and TRBJ2-5, is KAGVTQTPRYLIKTRGQQVTLSCSPISGHRSVSWYQQTPGQGLQFLFEYFSETQRNKGNFPGRFSGRQFSNSRSEMNVSTLELGDSALYLCASSLRAGRQGASQETQYFGPGTRLLVL.

The chain employs TRBV9 and TRBJ2-2; 10 bases align to TRBD1. V was pared by 4 bases and J by 0 bases, with 12 bases of the junction left unmatched. The CDR3 has 19 amino acids. Looked up from germline, CDR1 is SGDLS and CDR2 is YYNGEE. The CDR3 spells CASSPEGTGEPANTGELFF. In nucleotides, the CDR3 is TGTGCCAGCAGCCCCGAGGGGACAGGGGAGCCCGCGAACACCGGGGAGCTGTTTTTT.

This sequence joins TRBV24-1 and TRBJ2-2, with 9 bases lining up with TRBD1. J lost 4 bases, V lost 2 bases, and 7 bases had no gene match. The CDR3 has 17 residues. Germline CDR1 and CDR2: KGHDR and SFDVKD. Written as DNA, the CDR3 is TGTGCCACCAGTGATTCGGGACAGGGTGAGGTCACCGGGGAGCTGTTTTTT. It is translated as CATSDSGQGEVTGELFF.

The V call is TRBV9, the J call TRBJ2-3, with 9 bases fitting TRBD2. The CDR3 extends over 15 amino acids. Germline CDR1 reads SGDLS; CDR2 reads YYNGEE. V trimming: 2 bases; J trimming: 5 bases; junction bases outside the gene matches: 6. The CDR3 here is CASSVPSGELDTQYF. CDR3 nucleotides: TGTGCCAGCAGCGTCCCTAGCGGGGAACTAGATACGCAGTATTTT.

The V gene is TRBV7-2, the J gene TRBJ2-7, with 7 positions matching TRBD1. The V gene's germline CDR1 is SGHTA and CDR2 FQGNSA. The V gene end was trimmed by 5 bases and the J gene end by 2 bases; junction bases not matched to a gene: 6. This CDR3 spans 14 amino acids. In DNA, the CDR3 is TGTGCCAGCAGCCTTTGGGACAGACCCTACGAGCAGTACTTC. This translates into CASSLWDRPYEQYF.